This T cell receptor (beta chain) came from a study of blood T cell repertoires in COVID-19. The data were produced by immunoSEQ multiplex PCR, yet TCRdb's version contains in-frame clones alone and is incomplete. This sample has around 200,000 clones, with more than 80% found just once. V was shortened by 1 base and J by 3 bases, with 4 bases between the two germline ends. This CDR3 is 12 amino acids long. Per the germline V gene, CDR1 is MGHRA and CDR2 is YSYEKL. This receptor was obtained from a man in his forties or fifties who had recovered from COVID-19. V is TRBV4-1 and J is TRBJ2-7; D remains ambiguous. Sequencing was done on a sample of PBMCs or T cells enriched from blood (not recorded which). The CDR3 bases are TGCGCCAGCAGCCAAGGAGGCTACGAGCAGTACTTC. Encoded protein: CASSQGGYEQYF.